A single sample gave rise to the 13 T cell receptor beta chains below, sequenced in a study of cytomegalovirus exposure and HLA in healthy donors. This PCR relied on a set of 60 Vbeta primers and 13 Jbeta primers. TCRdb's copy holds only in-frame clones and misses some; the assay was immunoSEQ multiplex PCR. The sample has roughly 190,000 clones, approximately 78% seen once. Material: PBMCs. These receptors were taken from a woman in her late teens or twenties in good health and CMV-seronegative.

The chain recombines TRBV5-4 with TRBJ2-7; 10 bases match TRBD2. The V and J ends lost 2 bases and 3 bases, in that order; junction bases with no gene match: 8. Germline V gives CDR1 SGHNT, CDR2 YYREEE (reference sequence). This CDR3 contains 16 residues. Written as DNA, the CDR3 is TGTGCCAGCAGCTTTTTTAGCGGGGGGTTCGACTACGAGCAGTACTTC. Amino acid sequence: CASSFFSGGFDYEQYF.

The rearrangement uses TRBV28 and TRBJ1-5; a possible D gene is TRBD1 (6 bases). V was trimmed by 5 bases and J by 7 bases, leaving 15 bases between them. Germline CDR1 MDHEN, CDR2 SYDVKM. The CDR3 is 14 amino acids. The CDR3 is CASSRSGGSQPQHF. Written as DNA, the CDR3 is TGTGCCAGCAGTCGAAGCGGGGGCAGCCAGCCCCAGCATTTT.

The J gene is TRBJ1-1, the V gene TRBV19, with a possible D match to TRBD1 (6 bases). V was cut by 9 bases and J by 4 bases, with 12 bases left in between. CDR3 size: 12 residues. Germline V CDR1 and CDR2: LNHDA, SQIVND (reference sequence). CDR3 DNA: TGTGCCAGCAGAGGGGGAGTCACTGAAGCTTTCTTT. Translating gives CASRGGVTEAFF.

V gene TRBV5-5 combines with J gene TRBJ1-4; TRBD1 might be the D (6 bases). V lost 1 base, J lost 5 bases, and 12 bases lay in between. Germline values: CDR1 SGHKS, CDR2 YYEKEE (reference sequence). CDR3 length: 15 residues. The CDR3 coding sequence is TGTGCCAGCAGCTTGACAGGGTTGAGGAATGAAAAACTGTTTTTT. Protein: CASSLTGLRNEKLFF. The full variable domain, completed using reference TRBV5-5 and TRBJ1-4, is DAGVTQSPTHLIKTRGQQVTLRCSPISGHKSVSWYQQVLGQGPQFIFQYYEKEERGRGNFPDRFSARQFPNYSSELNVNALLLGDSALYLCASSLTGLRNEKLFFGSGTQLSVL.

This clone was detected only a few times. Different DNA sequences within this sample yield the same CDR3. This chain uses TRBV28 with TRBJ1-5; D might be TRBD1 (5 bases). CDR3 size: 14 residues. Germline assignment: CDR1 MDHEN and CDR2 SYDVKM. Trimming took 3 bases from V and 4 from J, leaving 10 bases between them. CDR3 nucleotides: TGTGCCAGCAGTTTTGGGCAGGGAAATCAGCCCCAGCATTTT. It encodes CASSFGQGNQPQHF.

The chain employs TRBV7-2 and TRBJ2-7; maybe TRBD2 (5 bases). This CDR3 contains 15 residues. With 2 bases removed from V and 1 base from J, the gap between germline ends came to 12 bases. The germline CDR1 and CDR2 sequences are SGHTA and FQGNSA. This chain's CDR3 is CASSLTPGGSYEQYF. DNA for the CDR3: TGTGCCAGCAGCTTAACTCCCGGAGGTTCCTACGAGCAGTACTTC. The entire variable domain, with the rest obtained from reference TRBV7-2 and TRBJ2-7, is as follows: GAGVSQSPSNKVTEKGKDVELRCDPISGHTALYWYRQSLGQGLEFLIYFQGNSAPDKSGLPSDRFSAERTGGSVSTLTIQRTQQEDSAVYLCASSLTPGGSYEQYFGPGTRLTVT.

The sample holds one count of this clone. This sequence joins TRBV15 and TRBJ1-1; a weak D match, TRBD1 (5 bases). This CDR3 comprises 17 residues. Germline V gene sequence: CDR1 LNHNV, CDR2 YYDKDF (reference sequence). V lost 4 bases, J lost 5 bases, and 23 bases lay in between. The CDR3 protein is CATSKVGALGGRTEAFF. DNA for the CDR3: TGTGCCACCAGCAAAGTTGGGGCCCTTGGAGGGAGGACTGAAGCTTTCTTT.

J is TRBJ1-6 and V is TRBV6-4, with D perhaps TRBD1 (6 bases). V was trimmed by 2 bases and J by 2 bases, leaving 7 bases between them. Germline assignment: CDR1 MRHNA and CDR2 SNTAGT. The CDR3 length is 15 residues. The CDR3 spells CASSDRGTYNSPLHF. The DNA for the CDR3 is TGTGCCAGCAGTGACAGGGGGACCTATAATTCACCCCTCCACTTT.

The rearrangement links TRBV29-1 to TRBJ2-1; 8 nucleotides align to TRBD2. V shed 0 bases and J 11 bases; nucleotides not matched to a gene: 15. CDR1 is SQVTM, CDR2 ANQGSEA, per germline. The CDR3 length is 16 residues. The CDR3 region has the DNA TGCAGCGTTGAAGATCGGGGCCTAGCGGGCGGAGATCAGCAGTTCTTC. Translation: CSVEDRGLAGGDQQFF.

For this clone: Other DNA sequences from this sample encode an identical CDR3 as well. The chain is built from TRBV9 and TRBJ2-3; weak D call: TRBD2 (6 bases). The V end was cut by 3 bases, the J end by 4 bases, with 12 bases between. Germline V lookup: CDR1 SGDLS, CDR2 YYNGEE. The CDR3 has 14 amino acids. Here the CDR3 reads CASSAEWGADTQYF. DNA of the CDR3: TGTGCCAGCAGCGCCGAATGGGGGGCAGATACGCAGTATTTT.

The V gene is TRBV19, the J gene TRBJ2-3; no firm D call. The CDR3 covers 13 residues. Germline V gene data show CDR1 as LNHDA and CDR2 as SQIVND (reference sequence). The V end lost 3 bases, the J end lost 3 bases, and 7 bases lay between the germline ends. The DNA of the CDR3 is TGTGCCAGTAGTATTCCAGAAACAGATACGCAGTATTTT. Its protein is CASSIPETDTQYF.

The chain employs TRBV30 and TRBJ1-1; 8 bases are shared with TRBD1. Germline loops: CDR1 GTSNPN, CDR2 SVGIG (reference sequence). V trimming: 8 bases; J trimming: 5 bases; junction bases outside the gene matches: 4. CDR3 length equals 11 residues. In DNA form, the CDR3 reads TGTGCCGGGACAGGACTAACTGAAGCTTTCTTT. Its protein product is CAGTGLTEAFF.

This clone appeared a few times. This chain uses TRBV27 with TRBJ2-5; 7 bases line up with TRBD1. The J segment lost 3 bases and the V segment lost 5 bases, leaving 12 bases of the junction unmatched. Germline CDR1 is MNHEY and CDR2 is SMNVEV (reference sequence). The CDR3 extends over 16 amino acids. The CDR3 nucleotides are TGTGCCAGCAGTCGACAGGGACGTTGGTTTGAAGAGACCCAGTACTTC. Its translation: CASSRQGRWFEETQYF.